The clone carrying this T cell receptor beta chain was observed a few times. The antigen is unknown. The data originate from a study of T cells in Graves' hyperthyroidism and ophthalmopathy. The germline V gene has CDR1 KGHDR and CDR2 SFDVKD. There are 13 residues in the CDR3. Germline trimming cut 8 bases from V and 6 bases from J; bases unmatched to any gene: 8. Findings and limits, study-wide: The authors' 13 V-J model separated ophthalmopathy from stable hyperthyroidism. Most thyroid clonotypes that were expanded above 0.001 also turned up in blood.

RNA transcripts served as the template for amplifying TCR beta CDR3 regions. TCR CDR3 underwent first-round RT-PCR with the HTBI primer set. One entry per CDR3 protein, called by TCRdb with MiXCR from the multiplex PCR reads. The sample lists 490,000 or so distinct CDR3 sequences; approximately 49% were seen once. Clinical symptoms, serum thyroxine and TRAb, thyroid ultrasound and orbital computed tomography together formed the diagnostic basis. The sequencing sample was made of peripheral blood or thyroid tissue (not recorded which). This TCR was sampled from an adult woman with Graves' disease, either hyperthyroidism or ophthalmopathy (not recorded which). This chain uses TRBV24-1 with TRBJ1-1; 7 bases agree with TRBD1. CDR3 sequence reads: CATNDAQGSEAFF. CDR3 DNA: TGTGCCACCAACGACGCACAGGGGTCTGAAGCTTTCTTT.